Detailed here is one T cell receptor (beta chain). CDR1 SGHRS and CDR2 YFSETQ come from the germline V gene. Trimming cost V 1 base and J 7 bases; bases outside gene matches: 10. The CDR3 length is 15 residues. These data are taken from a study of blood T cell repertoires in COVID-19. For the study at large: COVID-19 samples collected from the United States, Italy and Spain covered acute and convalescent phases.

Measured with immunoSEQ multiplex PCR; TCRdb has only the in-frame clones, and not every one. The sample lists 140,000 or so clones; roughly 84% were seen once. The sequence was obtained from a man between 60 and 70 years old with active or convalescent COVID-19. The V and J genes are TRBV5-1 and TRBJ2-7; 8 bases are shared with TRBD1. What was sequenced was peripheral blood. CDR3 nucleotide sequence: TGCGCCAGCAGCTTGTACAGGGGGGCCGCTAGGGAGCAGTACTTC. Encoded protein: CASSLYRGAAREQYF.